What follows are 25 T cell receptor beta chains derived from one specimen sequenced in a study of CD8 T cells in Susac syndrome (dated by TCRdb to the late 2010s). The library was generated by the immunoSEQ multiplex PCR assay. RNA was extracted using the RNeasy kit, and roughly 0.45 to 1 microgram was reverse transcribed with random hexamers. Using fastp trimming at Q25 and MiXCR clonotype assembly, TCRdb reanalyzed the public sequencing data and kept in-frame beta chains. For every CDR3 protein sequence, its rows merge into one entry that carries the most common genes and DNA. Within this sample are approximately 120,000 distinct CDR3 sequences, with about 95% of them counted one time only. Of the sample, roughly 0.091% is held by the ten largest clones. The sequencing input was CD4+ T cells from PBMCs. These receptors were obtained from a human donor in good health.

The J gene is TRBJ1-1, the V gene TRBV7-2; perhaps TRBD1 as D (5 bases). The CDR3 extends over 15 amino acids. V was pared by 5 bases and J by 0 bases, with 13 bases between. The V gene's germline CDR1 is SGHTA and CDR2 FQGNSA. CDR3 region: CASSPRGGLNTEAFF. DNA for the CDR3: TGTGCCAGCAGCCCTCGGGGGGGGTTGAACACTGAAGCTTTCTTT.

The chain couples TRBV18 to TRBJ1-2; a possible D gene is TRBD1 (6 bases). This CDR3 is built from 13 residues. The germline V and J ends were trimmed by 6 bases and 3 bases, with 11 bases remaining between them. Germline V CDR1 and CDR2: KGHSH, LQKENI. CDR3 region: CASSRGSDYGYTF. The CDR3 nucleotides are TGTGCCAGCTCCAGGGGATCGGACTATGGCTACACCTTC.

V gene TRBV5-1 combines with J gene TRBJ2-5; unclear D gene. From germline, CDR1 is SGHRS and CDR2 YFSETQ. There are 15 residues in the CDR3. Trimming shortened V by 0 bases and J by 2 bases, and 11 bases separated the two germline ends. CDR3 in amino acids: CASSLGGVLQETQYF. The CDR3, as DNA: TGCGCCAGCAGCTTGGGTGGAGTATTGCAAGAGACCCAGTACTTC.

This sequence joins TRBV24-1 and TRBJ2-5; perhaps TRBD1 as D (7 bases). Deletions cut 9 bases from V and 4 bases from J, with 14 bases between. This CDR3 has 13 amino acids. From germline, CDR1 is KGHDR and CDR2 SFDVKD. CDR3: CATPGGGPETQYF. In DNA, the CDR3 is TGTGCCACCCCAGGGGGAGGCCCAGAGACCCAGTACTTC.

The CDR3 sequence is CSAGDRANTEAFF. The CDR3 coding sequence is TGCAGTGCTGGGGACAGGGCGAACACTGAAGCTTTCTTT. The rearrangement joins TRBV20-1 to TRBJ1-1; 9 bases fit TRBD1. The germline CDR1 and CDR2 sequences are DFQATT and SNEGSKA (reference sequence). CDR3 length: 13 amino acids. After removal of 5 bases from V and 1 base from J, the junction contained 2 bases not matched to a gene.

The chain recombines TRBV12-3 or TRBV12-4 with TRBJ2-7; 9 nucleotides agree with TRBD1. With V trimmed by 4 bases and J by 0 bases, 4 bases remained unmatched. This CDR3 contains 15 residues. The CDR3 DNA reads TGTGCCAGCAGTTCTGGGGGACAGGGCTCCTACGAGCAGTACTTC. Protein product: CASSSGGQGSYEQYF.

The chain recombines TRBV2 with TRBJ2-7, with a possible D match to TRBD2 (6 bases). Trimming shortened V by 6 bases and J by 6 bases, and 15 bases separated the two germline ends. This CDR3 has 13 residues. Germline CDR1 SNHLY, CDR2 FYNNEI. CDR3 region: CASSPGAFGEQYF. The CDR3 region has the DNA TGTGCCAGCAGCCCGGGAGCCTTCGGCGAGCAGTACTTC. Based on the CDR3 plus reference TRBV2 and TRBJ2-7, the full variable domain is EPEVTQTPSHQVTQMGQEVILRCVPISNHLYFYWYRQILGQKVEFLVSFYNNEISEKSEIFDDQFSVERPDGSNFTLKIRSTKLEDSAMYFCASSPGAFGEQYFGPGTRLTVT.

The V and J genes are TRBV30 and TRBJ2-3, with D possibly matching TRBD2 (5 bases). The CDR3 has 14 residues. Trimming cost V 4 bases and J 0 bases, with 11 bases left between them. Germline CDR1 and CDR2: GTSNPN and SVGIG (reference sequence). CDR3: CAWNRGRSTDTQYF. CDR3 coding DNA: TGTGCCTGGAACAGAGGGCGAAGCACAGATACGCAGTATTTT.

This chain uses TRBV5-6 with TRBJ2-2; D call uncertain. The CDR3 covers 16 residues. Germline CDR1 is SGHDT and CDR2 is YYEEEE. V was clipped by 0 bases and J by 0 bases, with 9 bases between them. The CDR3 nucleotides are TGTGCCAGCAGCTTGGAGCACCGATCGAACACCGGGGAGCTGTTTTTT. Translation: CASSLEHRSNTGELFF.

This chain connects TRBV7-6 to TRBJ2-7, with 15 bases identical to TRBD2. Trimming removed 5 bases from V and 6 bases from J; junction bases left unmatched: 8. The CDR3 contains 16 residues. Looked up from germline, CDR1 is SGHVS and CDR2 is FNYEAQ. CDR3 DNA sequence: TGTGCCAGCAGCCTCGGGACTAGCGGGAGGATGGCCGAGCAGTACTTC. This gives the protein CASSLGTSGRMAEQYF.

Of note for this clonotype: A junction end diverges from the germline sequence, so it may reflect a read error. The V call is TRBV5-1, the J call TRBJ1-1; 8 bases map to TRBD1. The germline V gene has CDR1 SGHRS and CDR2 YFSETQ. CDR3 length: 14 residues. The CDR3 loop is CASSLTGGNTPSIF. The CDR3 DNA reads as TGCGCCAGCAGCTTAACAGGGGGGAACACTCCCTCGATCTTT.

V and J are TRBV7-2 and TRBJ1-2, with TRBD1 as a possible D gene (6 bases). The CDR3 has 17 residues. Trimming shortened V by 10 bases and J by 4 bases, and 28 bases separated the two germline ends. Per the germline V gene, CDR1 is SGHTA and CDR2 is FQGNSA. The CDR3 DNA sequence: TGTGCCACCGCGAAGCAGATGGAGGGGGGAACTCTCTATGGCTACACCTTC. This translates into CATAKQMEGGTLYGYTF.

The rearrangement links TRBV5-1 to TRBJ2-1; 7 bases align to TRBD2. The germline gives CDR1 SGHRS, CDR2 YFSETQ. CDR3 size: 17 residues. V trimming: 0 bases; J trimming: 4 bases; junction bases outside the gene matches: 10. CDR3: CASSLVPSGRGYNEQFF. The CDR3 region has the DNA TGCGCCAGCAGCTTGGTTCCTAGCGGACGGGGGTACAATGAGCAGTTCTTC.

The gene calls are TRBV4-1 and TRBJ1-6; 9 bases fit TRBD1. Germline CDR1 and CDR2: MGHRA and YSYEKL. This CDR3 is built from 16 residues. V lost 4 bases and J lost 6; bases outside the gene matches: 7. CDR3 coding DNA: TGCGCCAGCAGCCCCGGACAGGGGTCTATTAATTCACCCCTCCACTTT. Residues: CASSPGQGSINSPLHF.

This clonotype was detected only a few times. The V gene is TRBV2, the J gene TRBJ2-1; D might be TRBD2 (6 bases). This CDR3 comprises 13 residues. Trimming stripped 6 bases from V and 0 bases from J, with 6 bases between. Germline V gene sequence: CDR1 SNHLY, CDR2 FYNNEI. CDR3 coding DNA: TGTGCCAGCAGGGACTACTCCTACAATGAGCAGTTCTTC. Translated, it gives CASRDYSYNEQFF.

The chain employs TRBV30 and TRBJ2-7; D tentatively fits TRBD1 or TRBD2 (5 bases each). The CDR3 is made up of 11 amino acids. From germline, CDR1 is GTSNPN and CDR2 SVGIG (reference sequence). The V end lost 1 base, the J end lost 6 bases, and 7 bases lay between the germline ends. CDR3 sequence reads: CAWSGGAEQYF. The DNA for the CDR3 is TGTGCCTGGAGTGGAGGGGCCGAGCAGTACTTC. Full variable domain (missing parts from reference TRBV30 and TRBJ2-7): SQTIHQWPATLVQPVGSPLSLECTVEGTSNPNLYWYRQAAGRGLQLLFYSVGIGQISSEVPQNLSASRPQDRQFILSSKKLLLSDSGFYLCAWSGGAEQYFGPGTRLTVT.

The chain combines TRBV18 with TRBJ1-1; TRBD1 is a possible D gene (5 bases). Trimming shortened V by 3 bases and J by 2 bases, and 10 bases separated the two germline ends. The CDR3 sequence is 14 residues long. In germline, CDR1 is KGHSH, CDR2 LQKENI. CDR3 coding DNA: TGTGCCAGCTCACCTCTCCAGGGCAACACTGAAGCTTTCTTT. This gives the protein CASSPLQGNTEAFF.

This chain uses TRBV5-1 with TRBJ2-3, with 7 bases that match TRBD1. The CDR3 covers 15 residues. Germline V gene data show CDR1 as SGHRS and CDR2 as YFSETQ. J gave up 5 bases and V 4 bases, and 10 bases lay outside the gene matches. CDR3 in amino acids: CASSPHDRVLDTQYF. CDR3 DNA: TGCGCCAGCAGCCCTCACGACAGGGTGTTAGATACGCAGTATTTT.

Here the CDR3 DNA reads TGTGCCATCAGGGCCTCGACAGGGGAAGAGACCCAGTACTTC. This encodes CAIRASTGEETQYF. The chain has TRBV10-3 and TRBJ2-5; 8 nucleotides agree with TRBD1. Germline trimming cut 6 bases from V and 3 bases from J; bases unmatched to any gene: 6. Germline V lookup: CDR1 ENHRY, CDR2 SYGVKD. The CDR3 contains 14 residues.

Here the CDR3 DNA reads TGTGCCAGTAGTATACAGCTAAACACTGAAGCTTTCTTT. This sequence encodes CASSIQLNTEAFF. The chain recombines TRBV19 with TRBJ1-1; D is ambiguous. Trimming cost V 2 bases and J 2 bases, with 6 bases left between them. The CDR3 is 13 residues long. CDR1 and CDR2 from the germline V gene are LNHDA and SQIVND (reference sequence).

The genes are TRBV2 and TRBJ2-1; 11 bases fit TRBD2. Germline values: CDR1 SNHLY, CDR2 FYNNEI. With V trimmed by 4 bases and J by 3 bases, 8 bases remained unmatched. This CDR3 contains 17 residues. In nucleotides, the CDR3 is TGTGCCAGCAGTGGGGGTAGCGGGAGGGCCCGCTACAATGAGCAGTTCTTC. Translating it yields CASSGGSGRARYNEQFF.

The rearrangement joins TRBV20-1 to TRBJ1-4; the D is unclear. The CDR3 runs 15 residues. The V gene lost 0 bases and the J gene lost 7 bases, with 15 bases spanning the gap. Germline assignment: CDR1 DFQATT and CDR2 SNEGSKA (reference sequence). The CDR3: CSARDQRLGREKLFF. CDR3 DNA sequence: TGCAGTGCTAGAGATCAACGCCTCGGTCGTGAAAAACTGTTTTTT.

In its sample, this clonotype was seen once. The chain joins TRBV15 to TRBJ1-5; D not certain. CDR3 length: 15 residues. Germline-derived CDR1 and CDR2 are LNHNV and YYDKDF (reference sequence). The germline V and J ends were trimmed by 5 bases and 0 bases, with 11 bases remaining between them. The CDR3 coding sequence is TGTGCCACCAGCGCGGCGCCCTATAGCAATCAGCCCCAGCATTTT. Residues: CATSAAPYSNQPQHF. Full variable domain (rest looked up from reference TRBV15 and TRBJ1-5): DAMVIQNPRYQVTQFGKPVTLSCSQTLNHNVMYWYQQKSSQAPKLLFHYYDKDFNNEADTPDNFQSRRPNTSFCFLDIRSPGLGDTAMYLCATSAAPYSNQPQHFGDGTRLSIL.

This sequence joins TRBV7-6 and TRBJ1-3; D gene unclear. The V and J ends lost 5 bases and 4 bases respectively, with 9 bases between them. Germline CDR1 and CDR2: SGHVS and FNYEAQ. The CDR3 sequence is 13 residues long. CDR3 region: CASSPYSGNTIYF. In nucleotides, the CDR3 is TGTGCCAGCAGCCCTTACAGCGGAAACACCATATATTTT.

The chain uses TRBV12-3 or TRBV12-4 and TRBJ2-1; D is undetermined. V lost 6 bases and J lost 5, with 17 bases in between. This CDR3 region has 15 residues. The CDR3 bases are TGTGCCAGCAGCCGTTTCCGGGCCATCAACAATGAGCAGTTCTTC. Encoded protein: CASSRFRAINNEQFF.